The 27 T cell receptor beta chains in this list originate from one sample, sequenced in a study of shared clonotypes between healthy human individuals. Here immunoSEQ multiplex PCR was the method, and the copy in TCRdb shows in-frame clones only, minus some. The sample has 450,000 to 550,000 clones; 75% to 85% are singletons. The specimen sequenced was PBMCs. The source is a woman aged 40 to 50 in good health. Some clones in this sample may be carry-over from other donors' samples.

V usage is TRBV5-1 and J usage is TRBJ2-3; 7 nucleotides agree with TRBD1. The CDR3 totals 15 residues. V shed 1 base and J 6 bases; nucleotides not matched to a gene: 8. The germline gives CDR1 SGHRS, CDR2 YFSETQ. The chain's CDR3 is CASSLSRDRTDTQYF. The CDR3, as DNA: TGCGCCAGCAGCTTGAGCCGGGACAGAACTGATACGCAGTATTTT. The full variable domain, with the rest looked up from reference TRBV5-1 and TRBJ2-3, is KAGVTQTPRYLIKTRGQQVTLSCSPISGHRSVSWYQQTPGQGLQFLFEYFSETQRNKGNFPGRFSGRQFSNSRSEMNVSTLELGDSALYLCASSLSRDRTDTQYFGPGTRLTVL.

This chain joins TRBV5-1 and TRBJ2-7; 10 nucleotides agree with TRBD1. Looked up from germline, CDR1 is SGHRS and CDR2 is YFSETQ. CDR3 length equals 14 residues. Trimming took 5 bases from V and 5 from J; bases not matched to a gene: 7. The CDR3 DNA follows: TGCGCCAGCAGAAGGACAGGGGGTAGTCACGAGCAGTACTTC. It specifies CASRRTGGSHEQYF.

This CDR3 reads CASSSSGTLYNEQFF. The CDR3 nucleotides are TGTGCCAGCAGCTCCTCCGGGACACTCTACAATGAGCAGTTCTTC. V gene TRBV9 combines with J gene TRBJ2-1; D is possibly TRBD1 (6 bases). Trimming took 4 bases from V and 3 from J, leaving 14 bases between them. The CDR3 has 15 amino acids. Germline CDR1 and CDR2: SGDLS and YYNGEE.

The CDR3 loop reads CASRPGGVDQPQHF. CDR3 bases: TGTGCCAGCAGGCCGGGGGGGGTGGATCAGCCCCAGCATTTT. J is TRBJ1-5 and V is TRBV28, with a possible D match to TRBD1 (5 bases). The germline gives CDR1 MDHEN, CDR2 SYDVKM. The CDR3 loop spans 14 amino acids. The V end was cut by 6 bases, the J end by 5 bases, with 14 bases between.

The genes are TRBV11-2 and TRBJ2-1; TRBD2 agrees at 10 bases. CDR1 is SGHAT, CDR2 FQNNGV, per germline. The J segment lost 5 bases and the V segment lost 5 bases, leaving 6 bases of the junction unmatched. This CDR3 comprises 15 residues. CDR3 nucleotide sequence: TGTGCCAGCAGCCGTACTAGCGGGGTAAACAATGAGCAGTTCTTC. The encoded protein is CASSRTSGVNNEQFF.

The rearrangement links TRBV5-8 to TRBJ2-1; 9 bases agree with TRBD2. Germline V gene lookup returns CDR1 SGHTS and CDR2 YDEGEE. J lost 8 bases, V lost 4 bases, and 7 bases had no gene match. This CDR3 has 14 amino acids. CDR3 bases: TGTGCCAGCAGCACCGGGACTAGCATAGATGAGCAGTTCTTC. Its protein is CASSTGTSIDEQFF. The full variable domain, in which reference TRBV5-8 and TRBJ2-1 provide the parts outside the CDR3, is EAGVTQSPTHLIKTRGQQATLRCSPISGHTSVYWYQQALGLGLQFLLWYDEGEERNRGNFPPRFSGRQFPNYSSELNVNALELEDSALYLCASSTGTSIDEQFFGPGTRLTVL.

V gene TRBV6-1 combines with J gene TRBJ1-2, with D unresolved. V lost 3 bases and J lost 7, with 15 bases in between. The CDR3 consists of 14 residues. Germline V CDR1 and CDR2: MNHNS, SASEGT. CDR3 DNA sequence: TGTGCCAGCAGTGACAATGGGGAGTCAGGTGGCTACACCTTC. It translates to CASSDNGESGGYTF.

The chain links TRBV28 to TRBJ1-2; D is perhaps TRBD1 (6 bases). The CDR3 covers 14 residues. V was clipped by 5 bases and J by 4 bases, with 14 bases between them. Germline V gives CDR1 MDHEN, CDR2 SYDVKM. The CDR3, as DNA: TGTGCCAGCAGTGACCGGACAGCGCGCTATGGCTACACCTTC. It yields the protein CASSDRTARYGYTF.

The chain uses TRBV19 and TRBJ2-5; D is perhaps TRBD2 (5 bases). This CDR3 region has 14 residues. The germline CDR1 and CDR2 sequences are LNHDA and SQIVND (reference sequence). V lost 6 bases, J lost 4 bases, and 15 bases lay in between. The CDR3 loop is CASSHTVRGETQYF. The DNA of the CDR3 is TGTGCCAGTAGCCATACCGTTCGGGGAGAGACCCAGTACTTC.

The genes are TRBV2 and TRBJ1-4; 9 bases are a match to TRBD1. CDR3 length: 17 residues. Germline CDR1 SNHLY, CDR2 FYNNEI. V shed 8 bases and J 7 bases; nucleotides not matched to a gene: 17. The CDR3 here is CASRRQGVSFVGEKLFF. The CDR3, as DNA: TGTGCCAGCCGACGACAGGGGGTTTCATTTGTAGGTGAAAAACTGTTTTTT.

This chain links TRBV7-2 with TRBJ1-5; D perhaps matches TRBD1 (6 bases). Trimming shortened V by 2 bases and J by 3 bases, and 8 bases separated the two germline ends. The germline V gene encodes CDR1 SGHTA and CDR2 FQGNSA. This CDR3 has 14 amino acids. The CDR3 DNA is TGTGCCAGCAGCTTACAGGGGCCCAATCAGCCCCAGCATTTT. As protein: CASSLQGPNQPQHF. The variable domain in full, completed from reference TRBV7-2 and TRBJ1-5, reads GAGVSQSPSNKVTEKGKDVELRCDPISGHTALYWYRQSLGQGLEFLIYFQGNSAPDKSGLPSDRFSAERTGGSVSTLTIQRTQQEDSAVYLCASSLQGPNQPQHFGDGTRLSIL.

The V and J genes are TRBV2 and TRBJ2-1; D is undetermined. The length of the CDR3 is 15 residues. V lost 2 bases and J 2 bases, leaving 10 bases between the germline ends. The germline CDR1 and CDR2 sequences are SNHLY and FYNNEI. DNA for the CDR3: TGTGCCAGCAGTGAACGTGTATCGGCCTACAATGAGCAGTTCTTC. This sequence encodes CASSERVSAYNEQFF.

The chain joins TRBV18 to TRBJ2-7; D is ambiguous. The CDR3 runs to 14 residues. Germline values: CDR1 KGHSH, CDR2 LQKENI. Trimming left V 3 bases short and J 3 bases short, with 12 bases between. The CDR3 loop reads CASSPTPSDYEQYF. DNA for the CDR3: TGTGCCAGCTCACCGACCCCGAGTGACTACGAGCAGTACTTC.

The sample holds many counts of this clone. This chain connects TRBV30 to TRBJ2-2; 11 bases align to TRBD1. The CDR3 runs to 15 residues. J gave up 3 bases and V 3 bases, and 3 bases lay outside the gene matches. From germline, CDR1 is GTSNPN and CDR2 SVGIG (reference sequence). CDR3 residues: CAWRDRGRDTGELFF. The DNA of the CDR3 is TGTGCCTGGAGGGACAGGGGGCGCGACACCGGGGAGCTGTTTTTT. Full variable domain (remainder filled in from reference TRBV30 and TRBJ2-2): SQTIHQWPATLVQPVGSPLSLECTVEGTSNPNLYWYRQAAGRGLQLLFYSVGIGQISSEVPQNLSASRPQDRQFILSSKKLLLSDSGFYLCAWRDRGRDTGELFFGEGSRLTVL.

This clone was picked up one time. This chain joins TRBV18 and TRBJ2-1; 11 nucleotides match TRBD2. Germline V CDR1 and CDR2: KGHSH, LQKENI. The CDR3 spans 16 residues. V lost 2 bases, J lost 5 bases, and 5 bases stayed unmatched. CDR3 loop: CASSPLLAGADNEQFF. The CDR3 DNA sequence: TGTGCCAGCTCACCATTACTAGCGGGAGCGGACAATGAGCAGTTCTTC.

This clone occurred a few times. The rearrangement links TRBV10-3 to TRBJ2-7; 10 bases map to TRBD1. Per germline, CDR1 ENHRY and CDR2 SYGVKD. CDR3 length: 17 amino acids. The ends lost 1 base at V and 6 bases at J; junction bases unmatched: 12. CDR3 nucleotide sequence: TGTGCCATCAGTGAGTGGACTCCGGGACAGGGGATTGGCGAGCAGTACTTC. Translating gives CAISEWTPGQGIGEQYF.

V and J are TRBV5-1 and TRBJ1-2; no clear D. CDR1 is SGHRS, CDR2 YFSETQ, per germline. V was trimmed by 0 bases and J by 5 bases, leaving 5 bases between them. The CDR3 runs to 12 residues. CDR3 loop: CASSLEGYGYTF. CDR3 nucleotides: TGCGCCAGCAGCTTGGAGGGTTATGGCTACACCTTC.

The CDR3 loop reads CSVQASGQFF. Written as DNA, the CDR3 is TGCAGCGTCCAGGCCTCGGGGCAGTTCTTC. The rearrangement joins TRBV29-1 to TRBJ2-1, with D hard to call. Germline V gene data show CDR1 as SQVTM and CDR2 as ANQGSEA. This CDR3 is built from 10 residues. With 6 bases removed from V and 12 bases from J, the gap between germline ends came to 12 bases.

The V gene is TRBV7-9, the J gene TRBJ1-2; D not resolved. Trimming took 5 bases from V and 5 from J, leaving 9 bases between them. The CDR3 runs 12 residues. Per the germline V gene, CDR1 is SEHNR and CDR2 is FQNEAQ (reference sequence). The CDR3 loop is CASSQRDYGYTF. The DNA of the CDR3 is TGTGCCAGCAGCCAGCGAGATTATGGCTACACCTTC. Full variable domain (remainder filled in from reference TRBV7-9 and TRBJ1-2): DTGVSQNPRHKITKRGQNVTFRCDPISEHNRLYWYRQTLGQGPEFLTYFQNEAQLEKSRLLSDRFSAERPKGSFSTLEIQRTEQGDSAMYLCASSQRDYGYTFGSGTRLTVV.

J is TRBJ2-1 and V is TRBV5-1, with a tentative D call TRBD2 (5 bases). The CDR3 is 13 residues long. Trimming cost V 3 bases and J 7 bases, with 11 bases left between them. In germline, CDR1 is SGHRS, CDR2 YFSETQ. CDR3 sequence reads: CASSWTRGNEQFF. CDR3 sequence (DNA): TGCGCCAGCAGCTGGACCCGGGGTAATGAGCAGTTCTTC.

Regarding this clone: A much larger clone differs by one base, so this may be a read error. J is TRBJ2-1 and V is TRBV6-5, with unresolved D. The length of the CDR3 is 11 residues. In germline, CDR1 is MNHEY, CDR2 SVGAGI. Trimming stripped 6 bases from V and 4 bases from J, with 4 bases between. CDR3 residues: CASSLYNEQFF. CDR3 nucleotides: TGTGCCAGCAGCCTATACAATGAGCAGTTCTTC.

The chain carries TRBV4-1 and TRBJ2-5, with 7 bases aligning to TRBD2. Near its end, the DNA agrees better with TRBJ2-7, so the J call may be wrong. This CDR3 contains 15 residues. Per germline, CDR1 MGHRA and CDR2 YSYEKL. The CDR3 DNA sequence: TGCGCCAGCAGCCAAGGAAGGGAGGGGAACTACGAGCAGTACTTC. Protein sequence: CASSQGREGNYEQYF.

The sample holds one count of this clone. This chain uses TRBV7-9 with TRBJ2-2; TRBD1 might be the D (5 bases). V lost 2 bases to trimming and J lost 3 bases, with 7 bases between them. Germline V gene data show CDR1 as SEHNR and CDR2 as FQNEAQ (reference sequence). This CDR3 comprises 14 residues. The chain's CDR3 is CASSLMTDTGELFF. The CDR3 bases are TGTGCCAGCAGCTTAATGACAGACACCGGGGAGCTGTTTTTT.

The genes are TRBV9 and TRBJ2-1, with a weak D call TRBD2 (5 bases). CDR1 and CDR2 (germline): SGDLS, YYNGEE. V was clipped by 7 bases and J by 2 bases, with 10 bases between them. The CDR3 spans 13 residues. CDR3 region: CASADGTYNEQFF. CDR3 bases: TGTGCCAGCGCAGACGGGACCTACAATGAGCAGTTCTTC.

The genes are TRBV5-1 and TRBJ1-3; D gene unclear. Germline V CDR1 and CDR2: SGHRS, YFSETQ. Trimming shortened V by 5 bases and J by 0 bases, and 9 bases separated the two germline ends. The CDR3 is 14 residues long. CDR3 amino acids: CASRGILSGNTIYF. CDR3 bases: TGCGCCAGCAGGGGCATCCTCTCTGGAAACACCATATATTTT.

V gene TRBV7-6 combines with J gene TRBJ2-5; D remains ambiguous. V gave up 0 bases and J gave up 1 base, with 9 bases separating them. CDR1 is SGHVS and CDR2 is FNYEAQ in the germline V gene. This CDR3 contains 15 residues. The CDR3 is CASSLALTTQETQYF. CDR3 DNA sequence: TGTGCCAGCAGCTTAGCGTTGACAACCCAAGAGACCCAGTACTTC.

The gene calls are TRBV12-5 and TRBJ1-1, with D perhaps TRBD1 (5 bases). The germline V gene encodes CDR1 LGHNT and CDR2 FRNRAP. The CDR3 covers 15 residues. V dropped 6 bases and J dropped 1 base, with 15 bases sitting between them. CDR3 loop: CASGLGDPGNTEAFF. The CDR3 DNA reads as TGTGCTAGTGGCTTAGGGGACCCGGGGAACACTGAAGCTTTCTTT.